This T cell receptor beta chain was recorded in a study of monozygotic twins with inflammatory bowel disease. This CDR3 comprises 18 residues. The germline gives CDR1 SNHLY, CDR2 FYNNEI. A word on this clonotype: Its target is unknown.

UMIs incorporating a 6-nucleotide sample barcode were appended by means of template switching. Both the TCRalpha cDNA and the TCRbeta cDNA were taken through two nested PCRs, lasting about 15 and 9 cycles. TCRdb derives one entry per CDR3 protein from the 5' RACE reads, leaving out DNA. The table lists over 120,000 distinct CDR3 sequences. Broader study findings: Compared with healthy twins, IBD patients shared fewer clonotypes with others, especially with disease activity.

This TCR was sampled from a human donor with ulcerative colitis or Crohn's disease, or a healthy co-twin of an affected twin (not recorded which). This rearrangement joins TRBV2 to TRBJ2-1. Input material: blood. The CDR3 region is CASSESPSLGPEYNEQFF.